The entry that follows covers one TCR beta chain sequence. What it binds is unknown. Germline and junction disagree at one end, which may indicate a read error. Vbeta (60) and Jbeta (13) primers were used in the PCR. The method was immunoSEQ multiplex PCR; TCRdb's version includes in-frame clones alone and lacks a portion of them. The sample holds under 200,000 clones; 70% to 80% are singletons and the top ten take over 2%. The data derive from a study of cytomegalovirus exposure and HLA in healthy donors. Study context: There were roughly 120 million unique TCR beta sequences, drawn from approximately 190 million T cells, in an earlier analysis. In an early release, HLA-typed donors contributed roughly 85 million unique TCR sequences. Points from the study as a whole: Altogether, some 170 TCR beta chains were recorded as cytomegalovirus-associated.

The sample consisted of PBMCs. This TCR was recovered from a man aged 55 to 70 in good health and CMV-seronegative.

CDR3 in amino acids: CSVGQGDYGYPF. CDR3 bases: TGCAGCGTTGGGCAGGGGGATTATGGCTACCCCTTC. The chain employs TRBV29-1 and TRBJ1-2; 7 nucleotides align to TRBD1. CDR1 and CDR2 (germline): SQVTM, ANQGSEA. The CDR3 has 12 amino acids.